Below, 5 T cell receptor beta chains from the same sample are listed, as sequenced in a study of T cell responses to AZD1222 COVID-19 vaccine. Using immunoSEQ multiplex PCR, the repertoire was profiled, and TCRdb retains in-frame clones only, with some absent. The table lists 90,000 to 130,000 clones, approximately 94% of them singletons. Sequencing used peripheral blood, obtained 28 days after the second AZD1222 dose. The receptors were gathered from an adult who received the AZD1222 COVID-19 vaccine.

V gene TRBV5-1 combines with J gene TRBJ1-1; 7 positions match TRBD1. This CDR3 comprises 14 residues. The germline V gene has CDR1 SGHRS and CDR2 YFSETQ. Trimming took 4 bases from V and 3 from J; bases not matched to a gene: 6. CDR3 residues: CASSPGQSYTEAFF. The CDR3 DNA follows: TGCGCCAGCAGCCCGGGACAGAGTTACACTGAAGCTTTCTTT.

This clone is a singleton in its sample. The chain uses TRBV19 and TRBJ1-1; D is possibly TRBD1 (5 bases). The CDR3 has 14 residues. Germline V CDR1 and CDR2: LNHDA, SQIVND (reference sequence). Trimming removed 6 bases at V and 1 base at J, with 12 bases between. CDR3 residues: CASSPGRGNTEAFF. The CDR3 bases are TGTGCCAGTAGCCCGGGGCGAGGGAACACTGAAGCTTTCTTT.

V usage is TRBV18 and J usage is TRBJ2-2; TRBD1 agrees at 9 bases. The germline V gene has CDR1 KGHSH and CDR2 LQKENI. The junction had 0 bases not matched to a gene; V was cut back by 4 bases and J by 0 bases. The length of the CDR3 is 15 residues. Here the CDR3 DNA reads TGTGCCAGCTCACGACAGGGGGCGAACACCGGGGAGCTGTTTTTT. Translation: CASSRQGANTGELFF.

The chain uses TRBV12-3 or TRBV12-4 and TRBJ2-1; a possible D gene is TRBD2 (5 bases). The CDR3 has 13 residues. The V end lost 5 bases, the J end lost 9 bases, and 14 bases lay between the germline ends. As DNA, the CDR3 is TGTGCCAGCAGTCGGTTTGAGGGCAGTGAGCAGTTCTTC. Its translation is CASSRFEGSEQFF.

The genes are TRBV5-1 and TRBJ2-3, with 9 bases that match TRBD1. V was pared by 2 bases and J by 4 bases, with 5 bases of the junction left unmatched. CDR3 size: 15 residues. Germline V gene data show CDR1 as SGHRS and CDR2 as YFSETQ. The CDR3 loop is CASSFRDRDSDTQYF. As DNA, the CDR3 is TGCGCCAGCAGCTTCCGGGACAGGGATTCAGATACGCAGTATTTT.